The entry that follows covers one T cell receptor (beta chain) sequence. At least ten counts were recorded for this clonotype. Its antigen has not been determined. Base qualities are not provided; no much larger clone lies one nucleotide away. This sample was taken from a study of T-cell reconstitution after alpha-beta-depleted transplantation in children (dated by TCRdb to the mid-2010s). Study-level background: Using TCR repertoire profiling, the study quantitatively followed how T-cell immune reconstitution unfolded in children after TCRalphabeta/CD19-depleted allogeneic hematopoietic cell transplantation.

The method was PCR. The sample was run on an Illumina HiSeq 2500. TCR library preparation used molecular barcoding, with unique molecular identifiers applied to normalize quantification of the TCRbeta repertoire. TCRdb handled the public reads itself, with Q25 trimming in fastp and clone calling in MiXCR, and kept productive beta chains. CDR3 protein sequences are deduplicated, and each keeps its most common genes and DNA. The sample records approximately 240,000 distinct CDR3 sequences, 11% of which are singletons. The ten largest clones take up roughly 27% of the sample. The germline V gene provides CDR1 SGHRS and CDR2 YFSETQ. V is cut back by 4 bases and J by 0 bases, with 8 bases in the junction unmatched. From the cysteine through the phenylalanine, the CDR3 covers 16 amino acids. Kept here is only the CDR3 DNA, which spans 48 bases and is read in frame from base 1. What the authors observed across the whole study: In some patients, the high TCRbeta diversity seen at day 60 was put down to recipient T cells and intrathymic progenitors that had survived conditioning. The apparently early recovery of alphabetaT-cell counts about two months after transplant reportedly depended on only several hundred rapidly expanded clones that came from non-depleted graft cells. The frequencies of hyperexpanded clones fell over the following months, and after one year, T-cell counts and TCRbeta diversity were mostly attributed to newly produced T cells.

What this sample's treatment or condition label stands for: allogeneic hematopoietic cell transplantation with graft depleted of TCRalphabeta T cells and CD19 B cells. The children who served as transplant recipients had been given grafts of TCRalphabeta/CD19-depleted allogeneic hematopoietic cells. The V and J genes are TRBV5-1 and TRBJ2-3, and TRBD2 matches 7 of the central bases. The starting material was PBMCs, obtained before TCRalphabeta/CD19-depleted stem cell transplant. The sequence was obtained from a child younger than two with acute myeloid leukemia, due to receive a stem cell transplant. The CDR3 region has the sequence CASSNRDYPSTDTQYF. Read as DNA, the sequence is TGCGCCAGCAGCAACCGGGACTACCCTAGCACAGATACGCAGTATTTT.